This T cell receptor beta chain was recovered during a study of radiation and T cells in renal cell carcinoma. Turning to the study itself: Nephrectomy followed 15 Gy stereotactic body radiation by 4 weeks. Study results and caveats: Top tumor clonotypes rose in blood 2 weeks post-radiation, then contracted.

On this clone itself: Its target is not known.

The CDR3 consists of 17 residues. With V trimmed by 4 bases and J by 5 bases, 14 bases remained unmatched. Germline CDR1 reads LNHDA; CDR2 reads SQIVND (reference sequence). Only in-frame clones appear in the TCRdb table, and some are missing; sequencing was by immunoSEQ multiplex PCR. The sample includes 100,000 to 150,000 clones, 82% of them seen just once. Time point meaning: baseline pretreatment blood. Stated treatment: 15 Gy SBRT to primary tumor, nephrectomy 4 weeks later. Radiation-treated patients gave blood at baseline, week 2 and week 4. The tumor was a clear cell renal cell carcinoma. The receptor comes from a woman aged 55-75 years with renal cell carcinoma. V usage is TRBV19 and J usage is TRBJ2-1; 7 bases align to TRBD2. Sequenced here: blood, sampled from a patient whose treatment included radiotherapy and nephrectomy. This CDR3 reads CASSRLARAPDNNEQFF. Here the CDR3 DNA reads TGTGCCAGTAGTAGACTAGCCCGGGCCCCCGATAACAATGAGCAGTTCTTC.